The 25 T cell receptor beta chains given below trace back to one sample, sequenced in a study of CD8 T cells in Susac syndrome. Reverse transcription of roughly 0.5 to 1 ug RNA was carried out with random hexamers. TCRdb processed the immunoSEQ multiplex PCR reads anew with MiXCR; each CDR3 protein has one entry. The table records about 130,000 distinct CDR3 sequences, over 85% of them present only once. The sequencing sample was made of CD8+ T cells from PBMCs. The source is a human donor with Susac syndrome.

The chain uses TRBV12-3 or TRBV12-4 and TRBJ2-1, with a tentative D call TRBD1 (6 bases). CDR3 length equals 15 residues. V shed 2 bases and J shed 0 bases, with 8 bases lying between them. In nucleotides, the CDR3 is TGTGCCAGCAGTTTACAGGGGAGCTCCTACAATGAGCAGTTCTTC. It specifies CASSLQGSSYNEQFF.

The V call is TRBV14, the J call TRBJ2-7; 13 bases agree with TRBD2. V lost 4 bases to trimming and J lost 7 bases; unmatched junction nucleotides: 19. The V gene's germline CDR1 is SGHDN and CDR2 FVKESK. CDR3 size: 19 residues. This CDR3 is CASSPEGLAGSWPLEEQYF. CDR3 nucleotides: TGTGCCAGCAGCCCGGAGGGACTAGCGGGATCATGGCCGCTGGAAGAGCAGTACTTC.

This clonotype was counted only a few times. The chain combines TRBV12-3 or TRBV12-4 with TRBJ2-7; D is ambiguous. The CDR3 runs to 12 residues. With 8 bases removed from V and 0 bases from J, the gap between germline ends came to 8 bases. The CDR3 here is CASSPSSYEQYF. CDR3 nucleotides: TGTGCCAGCTCACCAAGCTCCTACGAGCAGTACTTC.

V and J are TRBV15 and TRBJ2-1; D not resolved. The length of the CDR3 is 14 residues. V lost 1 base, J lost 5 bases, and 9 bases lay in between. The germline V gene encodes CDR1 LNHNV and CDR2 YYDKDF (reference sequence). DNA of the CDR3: TGTGCCACCAGCAGAGGAAATGGCAACAATGAGCAGTTCTTC. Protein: CATSRGNGNNEQFF.

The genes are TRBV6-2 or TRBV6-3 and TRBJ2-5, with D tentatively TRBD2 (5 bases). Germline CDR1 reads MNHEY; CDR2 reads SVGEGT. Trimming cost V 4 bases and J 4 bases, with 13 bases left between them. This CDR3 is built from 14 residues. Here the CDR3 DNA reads TGTGCCAGCAGTTCCGTTTTCGAGGGAGAGACCCAGTACTTC. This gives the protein CASSSVFEGETQYF.

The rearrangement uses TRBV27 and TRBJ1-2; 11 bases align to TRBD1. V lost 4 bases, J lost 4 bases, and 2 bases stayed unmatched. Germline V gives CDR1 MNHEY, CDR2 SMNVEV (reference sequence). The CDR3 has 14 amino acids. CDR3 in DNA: TGTGCCAGCAGTTCCGGGACAGGGGGCTATGGCTACACCTTC. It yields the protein CASSSGTGGYGYTF.

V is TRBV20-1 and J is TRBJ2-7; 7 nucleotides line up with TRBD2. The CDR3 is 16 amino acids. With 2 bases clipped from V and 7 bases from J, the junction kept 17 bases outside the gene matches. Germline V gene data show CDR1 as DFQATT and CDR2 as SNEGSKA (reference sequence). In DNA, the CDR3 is TGCAGTGCTAGATTTTACAGCGGCGGGAGTTCTGGAGAGCAGTACTTC. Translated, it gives CSARFYSGGSSGEQYF.

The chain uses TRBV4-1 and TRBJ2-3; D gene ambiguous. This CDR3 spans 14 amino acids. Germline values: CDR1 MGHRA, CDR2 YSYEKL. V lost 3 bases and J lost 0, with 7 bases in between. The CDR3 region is CASSHPSSTDTQYF. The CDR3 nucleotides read TGCGCCAGCAGCCACCCATCTAGCACAGATACGCAGTATTTT.

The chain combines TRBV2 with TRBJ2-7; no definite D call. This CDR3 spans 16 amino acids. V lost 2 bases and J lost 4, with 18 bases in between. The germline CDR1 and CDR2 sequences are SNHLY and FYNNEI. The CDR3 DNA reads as TGTGCCAGCAGTGAATTATTTGGCCCAGTCATATACGAGCAGTACTTC. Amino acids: CASSELFGPVIYEQYF.

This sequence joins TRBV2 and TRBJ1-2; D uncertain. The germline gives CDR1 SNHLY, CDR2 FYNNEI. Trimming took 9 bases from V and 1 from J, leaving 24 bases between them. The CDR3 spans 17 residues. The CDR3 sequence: CASQARAWAHGNYGYTF. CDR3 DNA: TGTGCCAGTCAGGCTCGAGCATGGGCCCATGGTAACTATGGCTACACCTTC. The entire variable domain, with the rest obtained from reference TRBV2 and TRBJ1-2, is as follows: EPEVTQTPSHQVTQMGQEVILRCVPISNHLYFYWYRQILGQKVEFLVSFYNNEISEKSEIFDDQFSVERPDGSNFTLKIRSTKLEDSAMYFCASQARAWAHGNYGYTFGSGTRLTVV.

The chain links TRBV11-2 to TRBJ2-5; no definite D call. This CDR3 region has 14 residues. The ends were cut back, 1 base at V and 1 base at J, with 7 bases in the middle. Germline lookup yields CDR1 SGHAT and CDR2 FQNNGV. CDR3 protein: CASSLAPTQETQYF. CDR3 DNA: TGTGCCAGCAGCTTAGCCCCGACCCAAGAGACCCAGTACTTC. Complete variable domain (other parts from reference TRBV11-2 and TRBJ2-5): EAGVAQSPRYKIIEKRQSVAFWCNPISGHATLYWYQQILGQGPKLLIQFQNNGVVDDSQLPKDRFSAERLKGVDSTLKIQPAKLEDSAVYLCASSLAPTQETQYFGPGTRLLVL.

The DNA for the CDR3 is TGTGCCAGCAGTGGCGCTGGGTATGGCCAAGAGACCCAGTACTTC. Its protein is CASSGAGYGQETQYF. This chain joins TRBV5-6 and TRBJ2-5; D remains ambiguous. The CDR3 has 15 amino acids. Germline V gives CDR1 SGHDT, CDR2 YYEEEE. Trimming cost V 5 bases and J 1 base, with 15 bases left between them.

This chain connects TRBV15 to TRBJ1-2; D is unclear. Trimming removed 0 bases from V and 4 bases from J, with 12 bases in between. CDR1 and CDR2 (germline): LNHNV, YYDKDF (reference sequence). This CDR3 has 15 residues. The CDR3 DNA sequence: TGTGCCACCAGCAGAGATTCCACCCCGGCCTATGGCTACACCTTC. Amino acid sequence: CATSRDSTPAYGYTF.

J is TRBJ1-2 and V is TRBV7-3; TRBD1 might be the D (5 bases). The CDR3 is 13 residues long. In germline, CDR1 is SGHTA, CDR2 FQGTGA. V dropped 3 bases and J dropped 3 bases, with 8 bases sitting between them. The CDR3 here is CASSFGRDYGYTF. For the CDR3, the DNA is TGTGCCAGCAGCTTTGGCAGGGACTATGGCTACACCTTC.

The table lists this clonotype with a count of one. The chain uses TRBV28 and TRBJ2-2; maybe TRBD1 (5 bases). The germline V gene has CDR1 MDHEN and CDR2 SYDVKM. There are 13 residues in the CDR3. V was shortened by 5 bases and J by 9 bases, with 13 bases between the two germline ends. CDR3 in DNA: TGTGCCAGCAGTCCGGGCAGGGTGTGGGAGCTGTTTTTT. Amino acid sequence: CASSPGRVWELFF.

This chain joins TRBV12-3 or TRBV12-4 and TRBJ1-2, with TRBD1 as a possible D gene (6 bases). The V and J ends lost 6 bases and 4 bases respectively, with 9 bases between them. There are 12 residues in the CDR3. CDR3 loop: CASRRGGYGYTF. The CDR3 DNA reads TGTGCCAGCAGGAGGGGGGGCTATGGCTACACCTTC.

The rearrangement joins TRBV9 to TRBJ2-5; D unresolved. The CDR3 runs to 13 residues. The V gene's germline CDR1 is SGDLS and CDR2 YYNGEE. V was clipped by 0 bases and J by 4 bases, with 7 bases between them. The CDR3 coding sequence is TGTGCCAGCAGCGTAGAAGACTCAGAGACCCAGTACTTC. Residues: CASSVEDSETQYF.

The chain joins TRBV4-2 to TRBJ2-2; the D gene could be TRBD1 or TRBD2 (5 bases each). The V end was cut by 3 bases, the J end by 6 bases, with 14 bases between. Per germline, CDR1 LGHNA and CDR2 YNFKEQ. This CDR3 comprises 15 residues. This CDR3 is CASSQVFRGPGELFF. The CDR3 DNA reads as TGTGCCAGCAGCCAGGTTTTCCGGGGACCCGGGGAGCTGTTTTTT.

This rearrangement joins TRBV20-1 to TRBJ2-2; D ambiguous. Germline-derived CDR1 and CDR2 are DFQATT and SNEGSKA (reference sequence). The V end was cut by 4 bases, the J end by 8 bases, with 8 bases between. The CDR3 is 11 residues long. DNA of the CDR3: TGCAGTGCTACCCAGTTAGGGGAGCTGTTTTTT. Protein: CSATQLGELFF.

CDR3 sequence: CASSPPSGGDTDTQYF. The CDR3 DNA reads TGTGCCAGCAGTCCCCCTAGCGGGGGCGACACAGATACGCAGTATTTT. The V gene is TRBV3-1, the J gene TRBJ2-3; the match to TRBD2 covers 10 bases. The V gene end was trimmed by 6 bases and the J gene end by 2 bases; junction bases not matched to a gene: 8. CDR1 is LGHDT, CDR2 YNNKEL, per germline (reference sequence). This CDR3 is 16 amino acids long.

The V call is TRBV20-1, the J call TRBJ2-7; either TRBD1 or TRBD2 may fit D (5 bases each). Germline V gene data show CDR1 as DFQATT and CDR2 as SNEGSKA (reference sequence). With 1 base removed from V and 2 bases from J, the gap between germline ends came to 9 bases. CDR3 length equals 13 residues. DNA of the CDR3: TGCAGTGCTAGAGGGAGGACAACCTACGAGCAGTACTTC. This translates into CSARGRTTYEQYF.

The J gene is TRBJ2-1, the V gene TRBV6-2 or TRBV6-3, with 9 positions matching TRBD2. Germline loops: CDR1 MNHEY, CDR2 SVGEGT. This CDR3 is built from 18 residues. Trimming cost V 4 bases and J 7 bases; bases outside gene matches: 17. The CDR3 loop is CASSFPAPGLAPKNEQFF. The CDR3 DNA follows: TGTGCCAGCAGTTTCCCGGCCCCGGGACTAGCCCCAAAAAATGAGCAGTTCTTC.

As DNA, the CDR3 is TGTGCCAGCAGCTTAGGAAGCAGGTTTCGGGAAAAACTGTTTTTT. The encoded protein is CASSLGSRFREKLFF. This chain joins TRBV7-9 and TRBJ1-4, with D hard to call. Germline CDR1 reads SEHNR; CDR2 reads FQNEAQ (reference sequence). The CDR3 has 15 amino acids. Trimming left V 1 base short and J 8 bases short, with 14 bases between. Drawing the rest from reference TRBV7-9 and TRBJ1-4, the complete variable domain is DTGVSQNPRHKITKRGQNVTFRCDPISEHNRLYWYRQTLGQGPEFLTYFQNEAQLEKSRLLSDRFSAERPKGSFSTLEIQRTEQGDSAMYLCASSLGSRFREKLFFGSGTQLSVL.

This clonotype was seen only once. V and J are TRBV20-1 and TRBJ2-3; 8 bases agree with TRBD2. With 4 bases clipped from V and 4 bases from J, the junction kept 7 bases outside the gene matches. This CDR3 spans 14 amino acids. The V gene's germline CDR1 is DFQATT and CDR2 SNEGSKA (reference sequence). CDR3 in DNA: TGCAGTGCTACCGACGGGAGGGCGGCAGATACGCAGTATTTT. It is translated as CSATDGRAADTQYF.

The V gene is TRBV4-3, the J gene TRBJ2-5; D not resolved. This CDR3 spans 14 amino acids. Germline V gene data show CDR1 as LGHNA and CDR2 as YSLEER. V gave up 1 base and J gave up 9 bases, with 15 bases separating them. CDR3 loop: CASSQGGSGWAQYF. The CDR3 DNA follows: TGCGCCAGCAGCCAAGGTGGTTCCGGGTGGGCCCAGTACTTC.